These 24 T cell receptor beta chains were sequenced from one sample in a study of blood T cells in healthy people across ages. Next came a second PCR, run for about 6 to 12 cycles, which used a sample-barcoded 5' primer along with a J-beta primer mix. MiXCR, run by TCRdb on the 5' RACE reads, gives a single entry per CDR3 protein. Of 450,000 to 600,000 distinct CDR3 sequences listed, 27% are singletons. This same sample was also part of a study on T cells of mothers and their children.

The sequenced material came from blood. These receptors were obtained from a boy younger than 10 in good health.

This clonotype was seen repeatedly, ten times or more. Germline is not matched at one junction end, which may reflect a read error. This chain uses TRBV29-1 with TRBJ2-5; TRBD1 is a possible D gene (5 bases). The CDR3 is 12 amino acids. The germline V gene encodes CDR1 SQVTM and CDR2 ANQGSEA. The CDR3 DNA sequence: TGCAGCGTTGAAGAAGACAGTGAGGCCCCCAACTTC. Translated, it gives CSVEEDSEAPNF.

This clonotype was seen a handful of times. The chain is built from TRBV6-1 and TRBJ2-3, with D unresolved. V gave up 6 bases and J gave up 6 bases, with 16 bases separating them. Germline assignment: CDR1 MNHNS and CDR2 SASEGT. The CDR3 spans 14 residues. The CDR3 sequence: CASRESVSRDTQYF. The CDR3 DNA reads TGTGCCAGCAGGGAGAGTGTCTCAAGGGATACGCAGTATTTT.

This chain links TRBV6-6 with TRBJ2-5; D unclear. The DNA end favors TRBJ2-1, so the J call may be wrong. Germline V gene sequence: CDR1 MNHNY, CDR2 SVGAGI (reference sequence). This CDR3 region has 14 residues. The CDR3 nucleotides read TGTGCCAGCAGTTACTCGATAGGCACCCATGAGCAGTTCTTC. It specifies CASSYSIGTHEQFF.

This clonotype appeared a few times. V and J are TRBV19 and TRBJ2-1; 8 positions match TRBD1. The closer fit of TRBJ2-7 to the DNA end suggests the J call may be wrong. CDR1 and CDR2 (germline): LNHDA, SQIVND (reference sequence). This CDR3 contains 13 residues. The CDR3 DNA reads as TGTGCCAGTAGTCCAGACAGGGGAAACGAGCAGTACTTC. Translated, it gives CASSPDRGNEQYF.

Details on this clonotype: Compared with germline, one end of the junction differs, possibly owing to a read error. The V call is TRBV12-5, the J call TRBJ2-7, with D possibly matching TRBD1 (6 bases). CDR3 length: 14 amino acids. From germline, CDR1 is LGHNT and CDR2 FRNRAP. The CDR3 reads CASGLSGHLYKQYF. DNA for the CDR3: TGTGCTAGTGGTTTGTCGGGACATCTCTACAAGCAGTACTTC.

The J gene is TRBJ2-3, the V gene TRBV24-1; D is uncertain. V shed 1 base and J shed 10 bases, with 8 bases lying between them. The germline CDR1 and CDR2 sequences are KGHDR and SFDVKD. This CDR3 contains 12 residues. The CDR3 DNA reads TGTGCCACCAGTGATTTTGGTCGGGCGCAGTATTTT. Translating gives CATSDFGRAQYF.

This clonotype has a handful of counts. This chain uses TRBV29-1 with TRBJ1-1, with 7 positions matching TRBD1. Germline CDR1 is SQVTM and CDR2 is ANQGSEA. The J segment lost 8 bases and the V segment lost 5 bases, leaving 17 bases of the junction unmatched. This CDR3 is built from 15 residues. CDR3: CSVQGGNRAKREAFF. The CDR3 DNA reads TGCAGCGTTCAGGGGGGAAACAGGGCCAAAAGGGAAGCTTTCTTT.

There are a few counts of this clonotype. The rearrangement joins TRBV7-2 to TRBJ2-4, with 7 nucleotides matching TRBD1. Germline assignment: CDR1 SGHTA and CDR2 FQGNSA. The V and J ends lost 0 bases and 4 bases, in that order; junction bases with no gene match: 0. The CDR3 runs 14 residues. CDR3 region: CASSLATGKNIQYF. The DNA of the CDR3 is TGTGCCAGCAGCTTAGCGACAGGGAAAAACATTCAGTACTTC.

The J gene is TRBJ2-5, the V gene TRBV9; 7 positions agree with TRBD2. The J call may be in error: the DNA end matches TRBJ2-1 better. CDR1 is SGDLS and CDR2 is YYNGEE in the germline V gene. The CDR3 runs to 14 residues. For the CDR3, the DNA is TGTGCCAGCAGCGTAGGGCTAGCGGACAATGAGCAGTTCTTC. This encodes CASSVGLADNEQFF.

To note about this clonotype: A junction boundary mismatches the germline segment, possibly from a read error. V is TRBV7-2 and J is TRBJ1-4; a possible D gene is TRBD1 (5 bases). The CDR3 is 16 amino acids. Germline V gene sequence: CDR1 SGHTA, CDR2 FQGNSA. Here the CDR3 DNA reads TGTGCCGGCAGCCCAGGCGAGGGGCTCGCTAATGAAAAACTGTTTTTT. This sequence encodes CAGSPGEGLANEKLFF.

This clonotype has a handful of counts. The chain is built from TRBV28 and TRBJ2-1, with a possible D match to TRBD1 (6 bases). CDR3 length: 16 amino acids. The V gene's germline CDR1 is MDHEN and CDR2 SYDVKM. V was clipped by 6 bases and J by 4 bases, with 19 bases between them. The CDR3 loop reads CASSVPSGTYYNEQFF. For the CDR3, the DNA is TGTGCCAGCAGCGTCCCCTCCGGGACATATTACAATGAGCAGTTCTTC.

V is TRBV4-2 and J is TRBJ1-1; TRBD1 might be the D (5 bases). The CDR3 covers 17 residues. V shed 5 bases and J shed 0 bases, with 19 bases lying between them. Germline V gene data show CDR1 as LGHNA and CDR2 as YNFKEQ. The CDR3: CASSSRRGVAMNTEAFF. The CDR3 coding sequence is TGTGCCAGCAGCTCCCGACGGGGGGTAGCCATGAACACTGAAGCTTTCTTT.

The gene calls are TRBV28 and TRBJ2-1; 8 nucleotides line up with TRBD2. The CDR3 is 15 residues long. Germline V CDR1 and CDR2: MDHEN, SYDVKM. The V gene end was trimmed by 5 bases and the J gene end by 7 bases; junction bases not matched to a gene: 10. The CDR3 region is CASSAREGLRNEQFF. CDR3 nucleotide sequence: TGTGCCAGCAGTGCCCGGGAGGGCCTACGAAATGAGCAGTTCTTC.

DNA for the CDR3: TGTGCCTGGAGTCAATTGGGGGGCTACACCTTC. Its translation is CAWSQLGGYTF. The gene calls are TRBV30 and TRBJ1-2; no reliable D call. Trimming left V 2 bases short and J 8 bases short, with 9 bases between. Germline CDR1 reads GTSNPN; CDR2 reads SVGIG (reference sequence). CDR3 length: 11 residues.

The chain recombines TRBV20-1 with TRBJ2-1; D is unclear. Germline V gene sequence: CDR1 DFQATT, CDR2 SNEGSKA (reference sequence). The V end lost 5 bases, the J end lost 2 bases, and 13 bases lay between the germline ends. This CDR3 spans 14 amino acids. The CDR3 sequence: CSAHIRNTYNEQFF. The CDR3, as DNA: TGCAGTGCTCATATCAGGAATACCTACAATGAGCAGTTCTTC.

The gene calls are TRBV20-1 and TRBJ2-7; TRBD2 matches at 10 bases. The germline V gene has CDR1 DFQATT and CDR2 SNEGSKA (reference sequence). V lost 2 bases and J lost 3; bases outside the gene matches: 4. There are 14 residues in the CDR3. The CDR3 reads CSARSGTSVYEQYF. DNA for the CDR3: TGCAGTGCTAGATCCGGGACTAGCGTCTACGAGCAGTACTTC.

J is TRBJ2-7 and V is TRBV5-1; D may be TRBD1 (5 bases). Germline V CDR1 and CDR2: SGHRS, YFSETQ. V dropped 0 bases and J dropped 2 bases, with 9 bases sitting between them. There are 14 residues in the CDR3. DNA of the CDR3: TGCGCCAGCAGCTTGGACAGGAATGCCTACGAGCAGTACTTC. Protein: CASSLDRNAYEQYF. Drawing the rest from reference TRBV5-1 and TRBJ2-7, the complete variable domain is KAGVTQTPRYLIKTRGQQVTLSCSPISGHRSVSWYQQTPGQGLQFLFEYFSETQRNKGNFPGRFSGRQFSNSRSEMNVSTLELGDSALYLCASSLDRNAYEQYFGPGTRLTVT.

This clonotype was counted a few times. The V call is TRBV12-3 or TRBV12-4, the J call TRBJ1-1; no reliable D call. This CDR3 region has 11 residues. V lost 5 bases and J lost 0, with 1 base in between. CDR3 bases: TGTGCCAGCAGTGTGAACACTGAAGCTTTCTTT. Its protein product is CASSVNTEAFF.

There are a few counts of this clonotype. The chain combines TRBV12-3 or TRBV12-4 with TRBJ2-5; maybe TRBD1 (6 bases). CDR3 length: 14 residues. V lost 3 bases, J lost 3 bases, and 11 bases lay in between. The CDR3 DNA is TGTGCCAGCAGTTTCCAGGGGATAAAAGAGACCCAGTACTTC. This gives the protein CASSFQGIKETQYF.

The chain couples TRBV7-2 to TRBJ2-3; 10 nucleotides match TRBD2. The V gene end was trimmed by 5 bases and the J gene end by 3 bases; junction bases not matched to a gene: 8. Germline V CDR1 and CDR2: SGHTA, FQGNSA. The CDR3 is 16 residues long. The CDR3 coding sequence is TGTGCCAGCAGCCAACGCGGACTAGCGGCTACAGATACGCAGTATTTT. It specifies CASSQRGLAATDTQYF.

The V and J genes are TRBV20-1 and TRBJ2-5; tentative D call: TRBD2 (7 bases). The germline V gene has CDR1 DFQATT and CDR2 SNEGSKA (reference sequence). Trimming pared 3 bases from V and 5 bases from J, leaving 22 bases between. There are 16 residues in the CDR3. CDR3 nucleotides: TGCAGTGCTAGTATTTTATCGGGGGGCGGAAGGGAGACCCAGTACTTC. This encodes CSASILSGGGRETQYF.

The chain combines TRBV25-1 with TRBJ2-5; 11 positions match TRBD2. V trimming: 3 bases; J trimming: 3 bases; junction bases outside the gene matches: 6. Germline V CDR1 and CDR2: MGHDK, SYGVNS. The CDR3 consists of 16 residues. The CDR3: CASSDLTSGNEETQYF. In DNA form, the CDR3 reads TGTGCCAGCAGTGACCTGACTAGCGGGAACGAAGAGACCCAGTACTTC.

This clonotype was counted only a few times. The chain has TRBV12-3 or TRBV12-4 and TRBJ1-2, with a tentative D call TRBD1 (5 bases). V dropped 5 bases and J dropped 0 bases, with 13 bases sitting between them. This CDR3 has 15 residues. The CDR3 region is CASSPGVLANYGYTF. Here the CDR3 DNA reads TGTGCCAGCAGTCCGGGGGTCCTCGCTAACTATGGCTACACCTTC.

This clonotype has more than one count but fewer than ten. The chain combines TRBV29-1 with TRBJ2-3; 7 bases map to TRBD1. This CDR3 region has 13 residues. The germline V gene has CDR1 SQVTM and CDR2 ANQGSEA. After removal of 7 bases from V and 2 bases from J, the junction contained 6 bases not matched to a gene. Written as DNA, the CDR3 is TGCAGCGCTGGGGACAGATACACAGATACGCAGTATTTT. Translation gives CSAGDRYTDTQYF.